This passage covers 8 T cell receptor beta chains from one sample sequenced in a study of TIL therapy for anti-PD-1-resistant metastatic lung cancer. The libraries were made with immunoSEQ v3. The protocol was immunoSEQ multiplex PCR, while the TCRdb copy is restricted to in-frame clones and leaves out a portion. The sample includes some 60,000 clones, around four fifths of them seen just once. The sample's time point: pre-treatment sample, taken before nivolumab and TIL therapy. Sequences were derived from blood, sampled at baseline. These receptors were collected from a person between 25 and 80 years old with non-small cell lung cancer.

This clone has just one count. The V gene is TRBV7-6, the J gene TRBJ2-1; 11 nucleotides line up with TRBD2. This CDR3 spans 15 amino acids. J gave up 9 bases and V 4 bases, and 8 bases lay outside the gene matches. Germline CDR1 SGHVS, CDR2 FNYEAQ. Here the CDR3 reads CASSYLAGGPSEQFF. CDR3 coding DNA: TGTGCCAGCAGCTATTTAGCGGGGGGGCCGAGTGAGCAGTTCTTC.

The chain links TRBV7-2 to TRBJ2-7; 11 bases are shared with TRBD2. The CDR3 is made up of 14 amino acids. Germline CDR1 is SGHTA and CDR2 is FQGNSA. Unmatched junction bases numbered 3, after V lost 1 base and J lost 7 bases. The CDR3 spells CASSLGLAGREQYF. The CDR3 nucleotides are TGTGCCAGCAGCTTAGGACTAGCGGGACGGGAGCAGTACTTC.

V gene TRBV11-2 combines with J gene TRBJ2-5; 10 nucleotides match TRBD2. Germline CDR1 is SGHAT and CDR2 is FQNNGV. The CDR3 totals 16 residues. Trimming removed 5 bases from V and 1 base from J; junction bases left unmatched: 7. DNA of the CDR3: TGTGCCAGCAGCATAGGGACTAGCGTGGGCCAAGAGACCCAGTACTTC. It specifies CASSIGTSVGQETQYF.

The CDR3 sequence: CASSRQGAGNSNQPQHF. The DNA of the CDR3 is TGTGCCAGTAGTAGACAGGGGGCGGGTAATAGCAATCAGCCCCAGCATTTT. This chain connects TRBV19 to TRBJ1-5; 10 nucleotides line up with TRBD1. This CDR3 region has 17 residues. With 4 bases clipped from V and 0 bases from J, the junction kept 6 bases outside the gene matches. The germline gives CDR1 LNHDA, CDR2 SQIVND (reference sequence).

This clone was seen only a few times. V is TRBV4-1 and J is TRBJ1-5; the D is unclear. The CDR3 runs 15 residues. The germline CDR1 and CDR2 sequences are MGHRA and YSYEKL. The V gene lost 1 base and the J gene lost 0 bases, with 7 bases spanning the gap. Here the CDR3 DNA reads TGCGCCAGCAGCCAAGCGATCATTAGCAATCAGCCCCAGCATTTT. Translated, it gives CASSQAIISNQPQHF.

The rearrangement uses TRBV7-8 and TRBJ2-1; 7 nucleotides line up with TRBD2. CDR3 length: 16 residues. Germline V lookup: CDR1 SGHVS, CDR2 FQNEAQ. Trimming took 1 base from V and 0 from J; bases not matched to a gene: 3. The CDR3 protein is CASSLGGRGSYNEQFF. The CDR3 nucleotides are TGTGCCAGCAGCTTAGGAGGGAGGGGCTCCTACAATGAGCAGTTCTTC.

The V gene is TRBV15, the J gene TRBJ1-4; D call uncertain. Trimming removed 7 bases at V and 5 bases at J, with 14 bases between. CDR3 length equals 14 residues. From germline, CDR1 is LNHNV and CDR2 YYDKDF (reference sequence). The CDR3 nucleotides read TGTGCCACCAAGCCCCGGGCCCTCAATGAAAAACTGTTTTTT. Its translation: CATKPRALNEKLFF.

This chain uses TRBV28 with TRBJ1-1; D is unclear. V lost 2 bases to trimming and J lost 11 bases, with 9 bases between them. From germline, CDR1 is MDHEN and CDR2 SYDVKM. The CDR3 covers 11 residues. CDR3 in DNA: TGTGCCAGCAGTTTAACAGTTGGCGCTTTCTTT. Its protein is CASSLTVGAFF. Combining the CDR3 with reference TRBV28 and TRBJ1-1 gives the whole variable domain DVKVTQSSRYLVKRTGEKVFLECVQDMDHENMFWYRQDPGLGLRLIYFSYDVKMKEKGDIPEGYSVSREKKERFSLILESASTNQTSMYLCASSLTVGAFFGQGTRLTVV.